The 15 T cell receptor beta chains presented below share a single source sample, sequenced in a study of blood T cells in healthy people across ages (dated by TCRdb to 2015 to 2017). The library was prepared using 5' RACE. A second PCR of roughly 7 to 12 cycles was run with a J-beta primer mix and a sample-barcoded 5' primer. Clones were called with MiXCR by TCRdb after fastp trimmed the public reads at Q25, and only in-frame beta chains were retained. Rows merge per CDR3 protein into single entries with the most common DNA and genes. Present in this sample are 1.8 million or so distinct CDR3 sequences, approximately 40% of which were seen just once. The ten most abundant clones make up about 23% of the sample. Sequenced sample: blood. All receptors come from a human donor in good health.

With regard to this clonotype: Mismatch with germline at one junction end may stem from a read error. This chain joins TRBV7-2 and TRBJ1-2, with D possibly TRBD1 on 6 matching bases. CDR1 and CDR2 (germline): SGHTA, FQGNSA. This CDR3 comprises 15 residues. CDR3 nucleotides: TGTGTCAGCAGCTTAGCAGGGGATTCGGGCTATGGCTACACCTTC. Residues: CVSSLAGDSGYGYTF.

V and J are TRBV5-1 and TRBJ2-3; 7 nucleotides line up with TRBD2. Losses at the gene ends were 2 bases for V and 1 base for J; bases not matched to a gene: 4. CDR3 length: 15 amino acids. Germline CDR1 is SGHRS and CDR2 is YFSETQ. The CDR3 region has the DNA TGCGCCAGCAGCTTTTCTAGCGGACGCACAGATACGCAGTATTTT. Translating gives CASSFSSGRTDTQYF.

The table lists this clonotype with a few counts. CDR3 sequence reads: CASSLHSRLQPNEQFF. The CDR3 bases are TGTGCCAGCAGCTTACATTCGCGCCTACAGCCCAATGAGCAGTTCTTC. The chain joins TRBV7-6 to TRBJ2-1; D unclear. The CDR3 totals 16 residues. Per the germline V gene, CDR1 is SGHVS and CDR2 is FNYEAQ. V gave up 2 bases and J gave up 6 bases, with 17 bases separating them.

The genes are TRBV27 and TRBJ2-3; D call uncertain. Germline CDR1 and CDR2: MNHEY and SMNVEV (reference sequence). V gave up 3 bases and J gave up 7 bases, with 11 bases separating them. CDR3 length: 13 residues. CDR3 sequence (DNA): TGTGCCAGCAGTTTTTCCCCCCCCCATACGCAGTATTTT. It translates to CASSFSPPHTQYF.

CDR3 DNA sequence: TGTGCCAGCAGACAGACAGGGCTTCATGGCTACACCTTC. This codes for CASRQTGLHGYTF. This chain uses TRBV7-2 with TRBJ1-2; TRBD1 matches at 7 bases. The germline CDR1 and CDR2 sequences are SGHTA and FQGNSA. J lost 6 bases, V lost 6 bases, and 7 bases had no gene match. This CDR3 has 13 amino acids.

The rearrangement links TRBV9 to TRBJ1-6; D remains unclear. The V end was cut by 6 bases, the J end by 0 bases, with 10 bases between. This CDR3 region has 15 residues. CDR1 is SGDLS and CDR2 is YYNGEE in the germline V gene. The chain's CDR3 is CASTAEPSYNSPLHF. The DNA for the CDR3 is TGTGCCAGCACGGCAGAACCCTCCTATAATTCACCCCTCCACTTT.

The J gene is TRBJ1-6, the V gene TRBV5-1; D ambiguous. Germline CDR1 reads SGHRS; CDR2 reads YFSETQ. V lost 4 bases, J lost 0 bases, and 8 bases lay in between. The CDR3 loop spans 15 amino acids. The CDR3 DNA reads TGCGCCAGCAGCAGCAGTAGCTCCTATAATTCACCCCTCCACTTT. Translation: CASSSSSSYNSPLHF. Full variable domain (rest looked up from reference TRBV5-1 and TRBJ1-6): KAGVTQTPRYLIKTRGQQVTLSCSPISGHRSVSWYQQTPGQGLQFLFEYFSETQRNKGNFPGRFSGRQFSNSRSEMNVSTLELGDSALYLCASSSSSSYNSPLHFGNGTRLTVT.

This clonotype was observed a single time. The J gene is TRBJ1-5, the V gene TRBV28, with a tentative D call TRBD1 (5 bases). V lost 3 bases and J lost 6, with 9 bases in between. The CDR3 consists of 13 residues. Looked up from germline, CDR1 is MDHEN and CDR2 is SYDVKM. CDR3 DNA sequence: TGTGCCAGCAGTTTGCCCAGGGTTCAGCCCCAGCATTTT. It codes for CASSLPRVQPQHF. Complete variable domain (other parts from reference TRBV28 and TRBJ1-5): DVKVTQSSRYLVKRTGEKVFLECVQDMDHENMFWYRQDPGLGLRLIYFSYDVKMKEKGDIPEGYSVSREKKERFSLILESASTNQTSMYLCASSLPRVQPQHFGDGTRLSIL.

The chain employs TRBV29-1 and TRBJ1-4, with no clear D. V was cut by 4 bases and J by 5 bases, with 11 bases left in between. The germline V gene encodes CDR1 SQVTM and CDR2 ANQGSEA. The CDR3 totals 13 residues. This CDR3 is CSVGMGENEKLFF. In DNA form, the CDR3 reads TGCAGCGTTGGTATGGGAGAGAATGAAAAACTGTTTTTT.

V and J are TRBV19 and TRBJ1-5; D remains unclear. V shed 6 bases and J shed 5 bases, with 8 bases lying between them. From germline, CDR1 is LNHDA and CDR2 SQIVND (reference sequence). CDR3 length equals 12 residues. Here the CDR3 reads CASRFLDQPQHF. The CDR3 region has the DNA TGTGCCAGTAGGTTTTTGGATCAGCCCCAGCATTTT.

This clonotype turned up a few times. The chain carries TRBV19 and TRBJ2-3; 13 nucleotides align to TRBD2. Germline CDR1 is LNHDA and CDR2 is SQIVND (reference sequence). J was trimmed by 5 bases and V by 6 bases; bases with no gene match: 11. The CDR3 spans 17 residues. CDR3 region: CASSTGLAGSQVDTQYF. Written as DNA, the CDR3 is TGTGCCAGTAGCACGGGACTAGCGGGGTCTCAAGTAGATACGCAGTATTTT. Variable domain in full (rest from reference TRBV19 and TRBJ2-3): DGGITQSPKYLFRKEGQNVTLSCEQNLNHDAMYWYRQDPGQGLRLIYYSQIVNDFQKGDIAEGYSVSREKKESFPLTVTSAQKNPTAFYLCASSTGLAGSQVDTQYFGPGTRLTVL.

The chain employs TRBV4-2 and TRBJ2-3; TRBD2 agrees at 12 bases. The CDR3 consists of 16 residues. Germline assignment: CDR1 LGHNA and CDR2 YNFKEQ. The V gene end was trimmed by 1 base and the J gene end by 4 bases; junction bases not matched to a gene: 3. The CDR3: CASSQVLAGGPDTQYF. CDR3 sequence (DNA): TGTGCCAGCAGCCAAGTTCTAGCGGGGGGGCCAGATACGCAGTATTTT.

This chain uses TRBV12-3 or TRBV12-4 with TRBJ1-5, with D uncertain. The CDR3 spans 13 residues. The V gene lost 7 bases and the J gene lost 6 bases, with 13 bases spanning the gap. This chain's CDR3 is CASTGRVGQPQHF. In nucleotides, the CDR3 is TGTGCCAGCACGGGGAGGGTGGGTCAGCCCCAGCATTTT.

In the case of this clonotype: The junction differs from germline at one of its ends, possibly a read error. This chain connects TRBV24-1 to TRBJ1-4; D ambiguous. The CDR3 spans 12 residues. Germline CDR1 is KGHDR and CDR2 is SFDVKD. CDR3 bases: TGTGCCACCAATGATCGACTCGGGAAACTGTTTTTT. This gives the protein CATNDRLGKLFF.

In its sample, this clonotype was seen a few times. V gene TRBV20-1 combines with J gene TRBJ2-5; 11 nucleotides align to TRBD2. V lost 5 bases and J lost 2; bases outside the gene matches: 7. Germline values: CDR1 DFQATT, CDR2 SNEGSKA (reference sequence). This CDR3 comprises 15 residues. The CDR3: CSALPGLAVQETQYF. The CDR3 coding sequence is TGCAGTGCTCTACCGGGACTAGCGGTACAAGAGACCCAGTACTTC.